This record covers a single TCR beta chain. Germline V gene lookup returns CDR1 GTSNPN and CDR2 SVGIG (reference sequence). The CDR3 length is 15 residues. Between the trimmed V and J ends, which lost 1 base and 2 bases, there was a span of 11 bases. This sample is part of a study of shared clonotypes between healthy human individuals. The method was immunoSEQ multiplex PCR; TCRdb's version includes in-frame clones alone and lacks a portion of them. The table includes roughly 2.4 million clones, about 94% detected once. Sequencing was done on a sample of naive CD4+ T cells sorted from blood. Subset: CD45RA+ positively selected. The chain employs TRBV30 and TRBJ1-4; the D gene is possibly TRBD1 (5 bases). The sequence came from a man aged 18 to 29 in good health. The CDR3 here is CAWSEGLWTNEKLFF. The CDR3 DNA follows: TGTGCCTGGAGTGAGGGGTTGTGGACTAATGAAAAACTGTTTTTT.